Given below is one T cell receptor beta chain in context. Purification of the CD8+ and CD4+ T cells relied on negative isolation, and TEMRA cells underwent FACS enrichment. The sample belongs to a study of CD8 T cells in Susac syndrome. Trimming removed 4 bases at V and 8 bases at J, with 17 bases between. The CDR3 covers 14 residues. Per germline, CDR1 LGHDT and CDR2 YNNKEL (reference sequence). With random hexamers, roughly 0.45 to 1 ug RNA was reverse transcribed. TCRdb redid the calling of the immunoSEQ multiplex PCR reads with MiXCR, one entry per CDR3 protein. The sample records some 200,000 distinct CDR3 sequences, approximately 95% being singletons.

This chain uses TRBV3-1 with TRBJ1-2; no clear D. This sequence originates from a human donor with multiple sclerosis. The source material was CD4+ T cells from PBMCs. The CDR3 DNA follows: TGTGCCAGCAGCCTGCTATCTACCGTGGGAGGCTACACCTTC. It codes for CASSLLSTVGGYTF.